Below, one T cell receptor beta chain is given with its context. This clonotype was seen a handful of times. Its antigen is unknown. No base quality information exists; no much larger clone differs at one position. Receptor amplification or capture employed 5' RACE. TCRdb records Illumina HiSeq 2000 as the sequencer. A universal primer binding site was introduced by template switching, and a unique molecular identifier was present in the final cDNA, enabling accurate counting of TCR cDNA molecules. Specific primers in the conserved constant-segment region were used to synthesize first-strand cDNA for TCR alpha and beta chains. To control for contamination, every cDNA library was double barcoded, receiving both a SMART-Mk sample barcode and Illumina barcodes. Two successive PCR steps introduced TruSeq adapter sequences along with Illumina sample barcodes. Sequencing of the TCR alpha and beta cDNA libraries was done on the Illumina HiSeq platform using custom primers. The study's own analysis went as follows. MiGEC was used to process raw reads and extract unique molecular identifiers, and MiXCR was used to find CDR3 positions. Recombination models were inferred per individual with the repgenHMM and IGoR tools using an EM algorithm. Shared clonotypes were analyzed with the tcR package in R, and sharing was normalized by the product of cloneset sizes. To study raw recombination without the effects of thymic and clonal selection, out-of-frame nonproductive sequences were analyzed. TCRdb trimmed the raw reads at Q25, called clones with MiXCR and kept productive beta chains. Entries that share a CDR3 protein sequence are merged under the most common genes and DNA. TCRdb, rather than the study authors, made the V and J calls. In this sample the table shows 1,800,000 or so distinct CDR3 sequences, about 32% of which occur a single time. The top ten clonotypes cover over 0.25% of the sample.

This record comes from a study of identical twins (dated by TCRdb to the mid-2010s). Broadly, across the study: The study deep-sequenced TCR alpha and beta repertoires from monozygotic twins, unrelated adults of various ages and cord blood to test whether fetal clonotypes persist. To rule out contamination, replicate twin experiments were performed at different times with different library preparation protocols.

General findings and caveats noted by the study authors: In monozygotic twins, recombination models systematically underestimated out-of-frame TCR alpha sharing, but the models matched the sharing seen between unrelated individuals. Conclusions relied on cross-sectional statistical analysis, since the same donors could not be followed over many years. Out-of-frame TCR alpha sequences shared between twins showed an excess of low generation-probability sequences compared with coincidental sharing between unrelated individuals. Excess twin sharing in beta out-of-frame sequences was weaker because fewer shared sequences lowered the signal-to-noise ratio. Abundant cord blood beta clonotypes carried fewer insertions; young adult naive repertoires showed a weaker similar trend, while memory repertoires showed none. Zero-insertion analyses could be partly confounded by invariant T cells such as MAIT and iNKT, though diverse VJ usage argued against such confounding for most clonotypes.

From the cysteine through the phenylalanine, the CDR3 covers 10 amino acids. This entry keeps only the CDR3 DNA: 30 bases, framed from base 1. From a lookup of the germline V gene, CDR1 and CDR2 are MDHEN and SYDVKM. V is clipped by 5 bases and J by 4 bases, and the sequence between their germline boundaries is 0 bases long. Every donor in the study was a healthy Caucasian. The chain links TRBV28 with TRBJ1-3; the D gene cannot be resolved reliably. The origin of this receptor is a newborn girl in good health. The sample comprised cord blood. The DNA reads TGTGCCAGCAGTGGAAACACCATATATTTT. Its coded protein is CASSGNTIYF.